This T cell receptor beta chain appears in the sequencing data of a study of control samples from healthy donors and cancer patients. Germline CDR1 is SEHNR and CDR2 is FQNEAQ (reference sequence). Trimming took 8 bases from V and 5 from J; bases not matched to a gene: 15. CDR3 size: 15 residues. Generated by immunoSEQ multiplex PCR, the TCRdb table keeps only in-frame clones and is missing some. Of 95,000 to 150,000 clones in the sample, about nine tenths are singletons; the top ten hold 7.8%. J is TRBJ2-7 and V is TRBV7-9; 7 nucleotides agree with TRBD1. Sequencing was performed on blood. This receptor was obtained from a woman between 18 and 29 years old in good health. CDR3: CASLGRYRGRDEQYF. CDR3 nucleotide sequence: TGTGCCAGCCTCGGAAGGTACAGGGGTAGAGACGAGCAGTACTTC.